A single sample gave rise to the 4 T cell receptor beta chains below, sequenced in a study of T cells in Graves' hyperthyroidism and ophthalmopathy. Amplification of TCR beta CDR3 regions was performed using RNA transcripts as template. HTBI primers were used for first-round RT-PCR of the TCR CDR3. Each CDR3 protein gets one entry after TCRdb re-called the multiplex PCR reads with MiXCR. The sample has hundreds of thousands of distinct CDR3 sequences, about 20% seen once. The material sequenced was blood. The receptor set was obtained from a man aged 35-49 years with Graves' ophthalmopathy.

The V gene is TRBV7-6, the J gene TRBJ2-2; D is unresolved. CDR3 length: 14 residues. The V end lost 5 bases, the J end lost 0 bases, and 7 bases lay between the germline ends. Per germline, CDR1 SGHVS and CDR2 FNYEAQ. The CDR3 loop reads CASSVSSNTGELFF. The CDR3 bases are TGTGCCAGCAGCGTCTCGTCGAACACCGGGGAGCTGTTTTTT.

This clonotype was seen at least ten times. One end of the junction fails to match germline, which may point to a read error. The chain joins TRBV7-9 to TRBJ1-5; TRBD1 might be the D (6 bases). CDR1 and CDR2 (germline): SEHNR, FQNEAQ (reference sequence). The CDR3 spans 13 residues. The CDR3 here is CASSLGAGQPQHF. As DNA, the CDR3 is TGCGCCAGCAGCTTGGGGGCCGGTCAGCCCCAGCATTTT. Filled out from reference TRBV7-9 and TRBJ1-5, the complete variable domain reads DTGVSQNPRHKITKRGQNVTFRCDPISEHNRLYWYRQTLGQGPEFLTYFQNEAQLEKSRLLSDRFSAERPKGSFSTLEIQRTEQGDSAMYLCASSLGAGQPQHFGDGTRLSIL.

This clonotype was seen ten or more times. This rearrangement joins TRBV7-3 to TRBJ2-3, with D hard to call. V dropped 6 bases and J dropped 0 bases, with 13 bases sitting between them. This CDR3 comprises 15 residues. The germline CDR1 and CDR2 sequences are SGHTA and FQGTGA. CDR3 nucleotides: TGTGCCAGCAGTGAATCTGGGCTTAGCACAGATACGCAGTATTTT. It is translated as CASSESGLSTDTQYF.

This chain uses TRBV11-2 with TRBJ2-2; D could derive from TRBD1 or TRBD2 (7 bases each). Germline loops: CDR1 SGHAT, CDR2 FQNNGV. The CDR3 loop spans 14 amino acids. Trimming shortened V by 4 bases and J by 6 bases, and 12 bases separated the two germline ends. As DNA, the CDR3 is TGTGCCAGCAGCTCATCAGGGGGGGCCGGGGAGCTGTTTTTT. It is translated as CASSSSGGAGELFF.